This passage covers 3 T cell receptor beta chains from one sample sequenced in a study of beta chain features in type 1 diabetes. Study findings and constraints: Moderately but significantly shorter TCRB CDR3s were found in Type 1 diabetes patients in all four CD4+ subsets.

The antigens for these receptors are not known. TCRB transcripts that were expressed got sequenced, as all of the isolated RNA had been reverse transcribed. TCRdb's copy holds only in-frame clones and misses some; the assay was immunoSEQ multiplex PCR. Of about 230,000 clones in the sample, 15% to 20% were seen once. What was sequenced was naive CD4+ T cells from blood. These receptors were taken from a man between 25 and 39 years old with type 1 diabetes.

This clone has more than one count but fewer than ten. The rearrangement links TRBV7-6 to TRBJ1-4; D unclear. The CDR3 consists of 14 residues. The germline V and J ends were trimmed by 5 bases and 5 bases, with 12 bases remaining between them. CDR1 is SGHVS, CDR2 FNYEAQ, per germline. CDR3 in DNA: TGTGCCAGCAGCGTCTCCTGGTCCAATGAAAAACTGTTTTTT. Its protein is CASSVSWSNEKLFF.

This clone was detected a few times. J is TRBJ1-4 and V is TRBV14; D call uncertain. CDR1 is SGHDN, CDR2 FVKESK, per germline. The CDR3 totals 15 residues. Trimming took 0 bases from V and 4 from J, leaving 9 bases between them. The CDR3 here is CASSQENSLNEKLFF. In DNA form, the CDR3 reads TGTGCCAGCAGCCAAGAGAACAGTCTTAATGAAAAACTGTTTTTT.

This chain connects TRBV6-5 to TRBJ2-3; the match to TRBD2 covers 7 bases. The CDR3 loop spans 14 amino acids. Per the germline V gene, CDR1 is MNHEY and CDR2 is SVGAGI. V gave up 6 bases and J gave up 2 bases; unmatched junction bases: 5. Written as DNA, the CDR3 is TGTGCCAGCAGGCCTGGACTAGTCACAGATACGCAGTATTTT. It yields the protein CASRPGLVTDTQYF.